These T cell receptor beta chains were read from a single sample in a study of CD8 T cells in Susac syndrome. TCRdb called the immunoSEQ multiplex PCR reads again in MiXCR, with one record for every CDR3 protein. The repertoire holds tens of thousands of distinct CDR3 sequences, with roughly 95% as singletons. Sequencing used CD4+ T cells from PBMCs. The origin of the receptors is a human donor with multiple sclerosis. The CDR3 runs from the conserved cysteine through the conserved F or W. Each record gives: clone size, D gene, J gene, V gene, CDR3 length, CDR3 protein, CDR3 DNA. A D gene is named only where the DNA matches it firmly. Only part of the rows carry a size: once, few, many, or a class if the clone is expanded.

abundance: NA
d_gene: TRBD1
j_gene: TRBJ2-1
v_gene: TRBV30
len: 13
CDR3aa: CACSGGSNNEQFF
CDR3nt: TGTGCCTGTTCAGGGGGCTCGAACAATGAGCAGTTCTTC

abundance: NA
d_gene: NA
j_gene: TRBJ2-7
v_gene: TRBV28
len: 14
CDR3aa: CASSSPGSSYEQYF
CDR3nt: TGTGCCAGCAGTTCCCCAGGTAGCTCCTACGAGCAGTACTTC

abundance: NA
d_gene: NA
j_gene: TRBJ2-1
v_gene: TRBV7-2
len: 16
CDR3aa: CASSTGGSSSYNEQFF
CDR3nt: TGTGCCAGCAGCACCGGGGGTTCCAGCTCCTACAATGAGCAGTTCTTC

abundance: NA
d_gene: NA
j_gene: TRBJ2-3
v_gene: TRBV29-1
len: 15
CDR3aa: CSVGGGGPFTDTQYF
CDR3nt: TGCAGCGTTGGTGGGGGGGGCCCCTTCACAGATACGCAGTATTTT

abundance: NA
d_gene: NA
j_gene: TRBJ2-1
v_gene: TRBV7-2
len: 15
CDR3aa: CASSFIADSYNEQFF
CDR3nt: TGTGCCAGCAGCTTTATAGCGGACTCCTACAATGAGCAGTTCTTC

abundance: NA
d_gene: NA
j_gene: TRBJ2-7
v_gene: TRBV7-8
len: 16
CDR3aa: CASSLAAAGNDYEQYF
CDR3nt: TGTGCCAGCAGCTTAGCCGCGGCAGGGAATGACTACGAGCAGTACTTC

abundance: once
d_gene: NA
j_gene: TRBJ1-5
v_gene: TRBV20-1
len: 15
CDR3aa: CSASTGGDSNQPQHF
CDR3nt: TGCAGTGCATCCACGGGTGGGGATAGCAATCAGCCCCAGCATTTT

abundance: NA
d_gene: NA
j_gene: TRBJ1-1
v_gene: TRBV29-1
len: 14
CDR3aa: CSVALRGMNTEAFF
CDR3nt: TGCAGCGTTGCACTACGGGGAATGAACACTGAAGCTTTCTTT

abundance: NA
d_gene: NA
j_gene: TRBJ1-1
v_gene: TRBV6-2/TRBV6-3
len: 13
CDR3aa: CASRVFGFTEAFF
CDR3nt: TGTGCCAGCAGGGTCTTCGGGTTCACTGAAGCTTTCTTT

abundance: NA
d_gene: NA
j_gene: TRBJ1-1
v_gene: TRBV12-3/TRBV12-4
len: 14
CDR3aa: CASSSWGLGTEAFF
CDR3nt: TGTGCCAGCAGTTCGTGGGGACTCGGCACTGAAGCTTTCTTT

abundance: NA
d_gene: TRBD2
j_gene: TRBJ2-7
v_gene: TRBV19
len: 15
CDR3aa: CASSQLGLPYYEQYF
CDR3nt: TGTGCCAGTAGCCAACTGGGACTACCCTACTACGAGCAGTACTTC

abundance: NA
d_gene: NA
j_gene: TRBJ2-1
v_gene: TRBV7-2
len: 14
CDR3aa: CASSPMSWGNEQFF
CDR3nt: TGTGCCAGCAGCCCTATGTCGTGGGGAAATGAGCAGTTCTTC

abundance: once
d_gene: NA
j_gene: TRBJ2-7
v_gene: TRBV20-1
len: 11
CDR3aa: CSAQVLGEQYF
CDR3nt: TGCAGTGCCCAGGTGCTGGGCGAGCAGTACTTC

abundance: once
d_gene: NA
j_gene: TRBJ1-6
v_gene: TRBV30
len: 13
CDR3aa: CAWSEGYNSPLHF
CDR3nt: TGTGCCTGGAGTGAGGGGTATAATTCACCCCTCCACTTT

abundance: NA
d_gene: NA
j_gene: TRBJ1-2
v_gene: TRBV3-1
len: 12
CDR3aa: CASSQDAGGYTF
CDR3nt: TGTGCCAGCAGCCAAGATGCAGGTGGCTACACCTTC

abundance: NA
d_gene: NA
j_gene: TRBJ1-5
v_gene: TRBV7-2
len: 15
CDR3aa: CASSLQEFRNQPQHF
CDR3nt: TGTGCCAGCAGCTTACAGGAGTTCCGCAATCAGCCCCAGCATTTT

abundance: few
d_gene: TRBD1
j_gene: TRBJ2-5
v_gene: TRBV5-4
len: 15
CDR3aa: CASSLVPGTEETQYF
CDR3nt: TGTGCCAGCAGCTTGGTGCCGGGGACAGAAGAGACCCAGTACTTC

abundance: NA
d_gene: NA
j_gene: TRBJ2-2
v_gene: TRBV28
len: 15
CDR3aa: CASTRGKGSTGELFF
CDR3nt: TGTGCCAGCACCCGGGGGAAGGGCAGCACCGGGGAGCTGTTTTTT

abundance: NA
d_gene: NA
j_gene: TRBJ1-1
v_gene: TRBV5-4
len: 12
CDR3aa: CASSSDDIEAFF
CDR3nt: TGTGCGAGCAGCTCAGATGACATTGAAGCTTTCTTT

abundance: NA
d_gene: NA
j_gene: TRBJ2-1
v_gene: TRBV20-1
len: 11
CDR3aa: CSAGQIDEQFF
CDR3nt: TGCAGTGCAGGACAGATCGATGAGCAGTTCTTC

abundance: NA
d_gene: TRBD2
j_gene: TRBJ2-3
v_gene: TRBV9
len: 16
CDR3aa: CASSDRLAGDSHTQYF
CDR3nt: TGTGCCAGCAGCGACAGACTAGCGGGGGATTCCCATACGCAGTATTTT

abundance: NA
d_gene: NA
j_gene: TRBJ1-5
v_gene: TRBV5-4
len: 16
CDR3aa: CASSLEDSGSNQPQHF
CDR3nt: TGTGCCAGCAGCTTGGAGGACAGCGGAAGCAATCAGCCCCAGCATTTT

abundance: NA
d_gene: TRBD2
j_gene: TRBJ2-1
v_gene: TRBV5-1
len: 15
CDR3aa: CASSLSGSGRSGMFF
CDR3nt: TGCGCCAGCAGCTTGAGCGGTAGCGGGCGATCCGGCATGTTCTTC

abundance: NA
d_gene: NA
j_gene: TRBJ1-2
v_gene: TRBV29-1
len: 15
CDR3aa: CSVEDFGGGSGGYTF
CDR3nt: TGCAGCGTTGAAGATTTTGGTGGGGGATCCGGCGGCTACACCTTC

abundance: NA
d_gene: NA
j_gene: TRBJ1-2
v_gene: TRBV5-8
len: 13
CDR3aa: CASSLTGTSGYTF
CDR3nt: TGTGCCAGCAGCTTGACAGGGACTAGTGGCTACACCTTC

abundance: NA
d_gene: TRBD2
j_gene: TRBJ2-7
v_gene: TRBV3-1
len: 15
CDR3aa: CASSQVGGGPGRQYF
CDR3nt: TGTGCCAGCAGCCAAGTTGGGGGAGGGCCGGGTAGGCAGTACTTC

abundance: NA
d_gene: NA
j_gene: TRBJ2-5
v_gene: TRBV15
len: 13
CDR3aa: CATSSLYQETQYF
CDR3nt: TGTGCCACCAGCAGTTTATACCAAGAGACCCAGTACTTC

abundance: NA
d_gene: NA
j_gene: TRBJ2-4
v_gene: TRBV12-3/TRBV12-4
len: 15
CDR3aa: CASSFGGIIKNIQYF
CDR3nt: TGTGCCAGCAGTTTCGGGGGAATAATAAAAAACATTCAGTACTTC

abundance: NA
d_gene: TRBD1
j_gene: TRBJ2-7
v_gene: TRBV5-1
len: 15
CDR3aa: CASSAEARGLYEQYF
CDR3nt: TGCGCCAGCAGCGCCGAGGCAAGGGGGCTGTACGAGCAGTACTTC

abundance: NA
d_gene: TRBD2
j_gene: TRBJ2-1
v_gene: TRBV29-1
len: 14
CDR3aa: CSVTGLAAYNEQFF
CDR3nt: TGCAGCGTCACGGGACTAGCGGCTTACAATGAGCAGTTCTTC

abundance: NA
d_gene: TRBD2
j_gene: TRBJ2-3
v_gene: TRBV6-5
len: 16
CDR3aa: CASSYSGGGFTDTQYF
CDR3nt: TGTGCCAGCAGTTACTCGGGCGGGGGATTCACAGATACGCAGTATTTT